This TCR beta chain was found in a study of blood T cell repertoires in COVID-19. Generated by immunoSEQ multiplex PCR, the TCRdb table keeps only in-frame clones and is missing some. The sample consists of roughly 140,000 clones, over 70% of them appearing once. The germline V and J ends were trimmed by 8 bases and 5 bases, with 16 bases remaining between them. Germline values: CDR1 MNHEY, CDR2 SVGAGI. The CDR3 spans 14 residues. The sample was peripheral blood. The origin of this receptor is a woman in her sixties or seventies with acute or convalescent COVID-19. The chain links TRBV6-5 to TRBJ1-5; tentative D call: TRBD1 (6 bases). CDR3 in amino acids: CASARAGADQPQHF. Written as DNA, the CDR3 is TGTGCCAGCGCCCGGGCAGGGGCCGATCAGCCCCAGCATTTT.